This T cell receptor beta chain was identified during a study of shared clonotypes between healthy human individuals. Turning to the study itself: Every donor yielded three CD4 naive, three CD4 memory, two CD8 naive and one CD8 memory plate.

Study results and limitations: Limited genetic and exposure-history diversity came from having few donors. Exclusively blood specimens were collected; tissue repertoires likely differ. Incomplete sequencing of sorted subsets was indicated by rarefaction despite large depth.

Concerning this clone itself: Its antigen is not identified.

Germline lookup yields CDR1 SGDLS and CDR2 YYNGEE. V shed 1 base and J shed 3 bases, with 13 bases lying between them. The CDR3 has 15 residues. Generated by immunoSEQ multiplex PCR, the TCRdb table keeps only in-frame clones and is missing some. The table has more than 2 million clones, 93% seen once. Naive-designated CD8 cells lacked CD45RO, were positively enriched for CCR7, and omitted terminally differentiated effector memory CD45RA+ cells. The chain recombines TRBV9 with TRBJ1-2; no definite D call. Sequenced: naive CD8+ T cells from PBMCs. The origin of this receptor is a man younger than 30 in good health. Some clones in this sample may be carry-over from other donors' samples. The CDR3 DNA is TGTGCCAGCAGCGTAATTCCTATTGGGGACTATGGCTACACCTTC. This translates into CASSVIPIGDYGYTF.